This T cell receptor (beta chain) was captured by sequencing in a study of metastatic and nonmetastatic thyroid tumors. Ahead of thyroid surgery, no patient had received treatment of any kind. CDR3 length equals 19 residues. V shed 8 bases and J shed 4 bases, with 30 bases lying between them. TCRdb reprocessed the PCR reads via MiXCR. The repertoire consists of 25,000 to 35,000 clones, with around 25% occurring once and the leading ten covering roughly 15%. Material: blood. The clonotype comes from a female donor with papillary thyroid cancer or a benign thyroid nodule (not recorded which). Some clones in this sample may be carry-over from other donors' samples. The J gene is TRBJ1-5, the V gene TRBV6-7; D is perhaps TRBD1 (6 bases). TRBV6-7 is flagged as an ORF with uncertain function. CDR3 region: CASQSQRLTRGKVNQPQHF. The CDR3 bases are TGTGCCAGCCAATCCCAACGCCTGACCAGGGGTAAAGTAAATCAGCCCCAGCATTTT.